The rows below give T cell receptor beta chains drawn from one sample of a study of OX40 agonist ivuxolimab in advanced cancers. The table came from immunoSEQ multiplex PCR; TCRdb's copy has only in-frame clones and leaves some out. The data show tens of thousands of clones, with about 88% seen just once and around 1% held by the top ten. This material consisted of CD4+ or CD8+ T cells sorted from blood, taken in a trial of the OX40 agonist ivuxolimab. Receptor source: an adult with an advanced solid tumor such as melanoma, head and neck, liver or kidney cancer. Each CDR3 is given with its conserved first and last residue. The order of the fields is V gene, D gene, clone size, J gene, CDR3 DNA, CDR3 protein. D genes are given only for firm matches. A row's size may be missing; if present it is once, few, many or a size class.

v_gene: TRBV5-6; d_gene: TRBD2; abundance: .; j_gene: TRBJ2-1; CDR3nt: TGTGCCAGCAGCTTGAGAACTAGCGGGAGCTCCTACAATGAGCAGTTCTTC; CDR3aa: CASSLRTSGSSYNEQFF
v_gene: TRBV19; d_gene: TRBD1; abundance: .; j_gene: TRBJ2-5; CDR3nt: TGTGCCAGTAGTATATACAGGGGCGAGGAGACCCAGTACTTC; CDR3aa: CASSIYRGEETQYF
v_gene: TRBV7-3; d_gene: TRBD1; abundance: .; j_gene: TRBJ2-2; CDR3nt: TGTGCCAGCAGCCAAAGGACAGGGGGCCCCGGGGAGCTGTTTTTT; CDR3aa: CASSQRTGGPGELFF
v_gene: TRBV5-1; d_gene: .; abundance: once; j_gene: TRBJ2-3; CDR3nt: TGCGCCAGCAGCTTGGGGGCTAGCGAGGCAGATACGCAGTATTTT; CDR3aa: CASSLGASEADTQYF
v_gene: TRBV30; d_gene: .; abundance: few; j_gene: TRBJ1-1; CDR3nt: TGTGCCTGGAAGGGCTGGGGGGCGACTGAAGCTTTCTTT; CDR3aa: CAWKGWGATEAFF
v_gene: TRBV2; d_gene: .; abundance: .; j_gene: TRBJ2-2; CDR3nt: TGTGCCAGCATCGTTGACACCGGGGAGCTGTTTTTT; CDR3aa: CASIVDTGELFF
v_gene: TRBV7-2; d_gene: .; abundance: .; j_gene: TRBJ1-4; CDR3nt: TGTGCCAGCAGCTTACGGGTCGAGGAAAAACTGTTTTTT; CDR3aa: CASSLRVEEKLFF
v_gene: TRBV7-3; d_gene: .; abundance: .; j_gene: TRBJ1-5; CDR3nt: TGTGCCAGCAGTAAGGACAGAAATCAGCCCCAGCATTTT; CDR3aa: CASSKDRNQPQHF
v_gene: TRBV19; d_gene: .; abundance: .; j_gene: TRBJ1-5; CDR3nt: TGTGCCAGTAAGTCAGTGAATAGCTATAGCAATCAGCCCCAGCATTTT; CDR3aa: CASKSVNSYSNQPQHF
v_gene: TRBV6-1; d_gene: .; abundance: .; j_gene: TRBJ1-1; CDR3nt: TGTGCCAGCAGTTTACAAGGAAGAGGCACTGAAGCTTTCTTT; CDR3aa: CASSLQGRGTEAFF
v_gene: TRBV7-8; d_gene: .; abundance: .; j_gene: TRBJ1-5; CDR3nt: TGTGCCAGCAGCTTAGGTTATAGCAATCAGCCCCAGCATTTT; CDR3aa: CASSLGYSNQPQHF
v_gene: TRBV4-1; d_gene: .; abundance: .; j_gene: TRBJ1-4; CDR3nt: TGCGCCAGCAGCCAAGATTCGGACAGTTTGTTCGAAAAACTGTTTTTT; CDR3aa: CASSQDSDSLFEKLFF
v_gene: TRBV5-1; d_gene: .; abundance: few; j_gene: TRBJ2-2; CDR3nt: TGCGCCAGCAGCTTGGAGGGCAGGGTGAGCACCGGGGAGCTGTTTTTT; CDR3aa: CASSLEGRVSTGELFF
v_gene: TRBV7-9; d_gene: TRBD1; abundance: .; j_gene: TRBJ1-5; CDR3nt: TGTGCCAGCAGTCCCCTTACCGGGACAGGCGCCAATCAGCCCCAGCATTTT; CDR3aa: CASSPLTGTGANQPQHF
v_gene: TRBV7-2; d_gene: .; abundance: once; j_gene: TRBJ2-7; CDR3nt: TGTGCCAGCAGCTTAAACAGGGCGACATACGAGCAGTACTTC; CDR3aa: CASSLNRATYEQYF
v_gene: TRBV30; d_gene: .; abundance: .; j_gene: TRBJ2-7; CDR3nt: TGTGCCTGGAGTGAGAGTGGCTACGAGCAGTACTTC; CDR3aa: CAWSESGYEQYF
v_gene: TRBV5-1; d_gene: .; abundance: .; j_gene: TRBJ2-1; CDR3nt: TGCGCCAGCAGCACCGGGGACTTCAATGAGCAGTTCTTC; CDR3aa: CASSTGDFNEQFF
v_gene: TRBV2; d_gene: TRBD1; abundance: .; j_gene: TRBJ1-5; CDR3nt: TGTGCCAGCAGCTTCGACAGGGGGTTTGGTCAGCCCCAGCATTTT; CDR3aa: CASSFDRGFGQPQHF
v_gene: TRBV25-1; d_gene: .; abundance: once; j_gene: TRBJ2-7; CDR3nt: TGTGCCAGCAGTGAAACAGTTAATACCTACGAGCAGTACTTC; CDR3aa: CASSETVNTYEQYF
v_gene: TRBV7-9; d_gene: .; abundance: .; j_gene: TRBJ1-5; CDR3nt: TGTGCCAGCAGCTTAGGGGTTGTCAGGGGAGTAAATCAGCCCCAGCATTTT; CDR3aa: CASSLGVVRGVNQPQHF
v_gene: TRBV10-3; d_gene: TRBD2; abundance: .; j_gene: TRBJ2-7; CDR3nt: TGTGCCATCAGTGGGACTAGTTACGAGCAGTACTTC; CDR3aa: CAISGTSYEQYF
v_gene: TRBV5-1; d_gene: .; abundance: .; j_gene: TRBJ2-7; CDR3nt: TGCGCCAGCAGCTTGGATTACGAGCAGTACTTC; CDR3aa: CASSLDYEQYF
v_gene: TRBV6-1; d_gene: .; abundance: few; j_gene: TRBJ1-4; CDR3nt: TGTGCCAGCAGGACACTACAGGGTTCTAATGAAAAACTGTTTTTT; CDR3aa: CASRTLQGSNEKLFF
v_gene: TRBV19; d_gene: TRBD1; abundance: .; j_gene: TRBJ1-5; CDR3nt: TGTGCCAGTACCCCAAGGACAGGGTCGAATCAGCCCCAGCATTTT; CDR3aa: CASTPRTGSNQPQHF
v_gene: TRBV7-2; d_gene: TRBD2; abundance: .; j_gene: TRBJ2-5; CDR3nt: TGTGCCAGCAGCTTACGGCGAGGGACTAGCGTAGAGACCCAGTACTTC; CDR3aa: CASSLRRGTSVETQYF
v_gene: TRBV4-3; d_gene: TRBD2; abundance: .; j_gene: TRBJ2-3; CDR3nt: TGCGCCAGCAGCCAAGATCCCAGCGGGAGGGCAGATACGCAGTATTTT; CDR3aa: CASSQDPSGRADTQYF
v_gene: TRBV4-1; d_gene: .; abundance: .; j_gene: TRBJ2-7; CDR3nt: TGCGCCAGCAGCCAAGATGGCAGGGTTCTCGACGAGCAGTACTTC; CDR3aa: CASSQDGRVLDEQYF
v_gene: TRBV4-1; d_gene: .; abundance: .; j_gene: TRBJ1-2; CDR3nt: TGCGCCAGCAGCCAAGACGAGGTTCGGGTCTATGGCTACACCTTC; CDR3aa: CASSQDEVRVYGYTF
v_gene: TRBV19; d_gene: .; abundance: .; j_gene: TRBJ1-1; CDR3nt: TGTGCCAGTAGTAATCAGGTGAACACTGAAGCTTTCTTT; CDR3aa: CASSNQVNTEAFF
v_gene: TRBV7-9; d_gene: .; abundance: .; j_gene: TRBJ2-1; CDR3nt: TGTGCCAGCAGCTTAGATTACAATGAGCAGTTCTTC; CDR3aa: CASSLDYNEQFF
v_gene: TRBV19; d_gene: TRBD2; abundance: .; j_gene: TRBJ2-1; CDR3nt: TGTGCCAGTAGTAGAAAATTAGCGGGACCGTACAATGAGCAGTTCTTC; CDR3aa: CASSRKLAGPYNEQFF
v_gene: TRBV11-2; d_gene: .; abundance: .; j_gene: TRBJ1-5; CDR3nt: TGTGCCAGCAGCTTATCGGGAGTACAGACTAGCAATCAGCCCCAGCATTTT; CDR3aa: CASSLSGVQTSNQPQHF
v_gene: TRBV9; d_gene: .; abundance: .; j_gene: TRBJ2-3; CDR3nt: TGTGCCAGCAGCGTAGACAGCACAGATACGCAGTATTTT; CDR3aa: CASSVDSTDTQYF
v_gene: TRBV5-6; d_gene: .; abundance: .; j_gene: TRBJ1-5; CDR3nt: TGTGCCAGCAGCTTGAAGGGGACTCTCGGTCAGCCCCAGCATTTT; CDR3aa: CASSLKGTLGQPQHF
v_gene: TRBV4-3; d_gene: .; abundance: .; j_gene: TRBJ1-2; CDR3nt: TGCGCCAGCAGCCAAGCCCTCCAGAGTTCTTATGGCTACACCTTC; CDR3aa: CASSQALQSSYGYTF
v_gene: TRBV30; d_gene: TRBD1; abundance: .; j_gene: TRBJ1-1; CDR3nt: TGTGCCTGGAGTGGAGAGACAGGGCCGTGGACTGAAGCTTTCTTT; CDR3aa: CAWSGETGPWTEAFF
v_gene: TRBV9; d_gene: .; abundance: .; j_gene: TRBJ2-5; CDR3nt: TGTGCCAGCAGCGTCCACGCCCAGGAGACCCAGTACTTC; CDR3aa: CASSVHAQETQYF
v_gene: TRBV4-2; d_gene: .; abundance: .; j_gene: TRBJ1-2; CDR3nt: TGTGCCAGCAGCCAGACTCTCAGGGAATATGGCTACACCTTC; CDR3aa: CASSQTLREYGYTF
v_gene: TRBV27; d_gene: .; abundance: .; j_gene: TRBJ1-4; CDR3nt: TGTGCCAGCAGACCACAGGGACCTGGGACTAATGAAAAACTGTTTTTT; CDR3aa: CASRPQGPGTNEKLFF
v_gene: TRBV9; d_gene: TRBD1; abundance: .; j_gene: TRBJ1-2; CDR3nt: TGTGCCAGCAGCGTAGATTCGGGACAGGGAACTCGTAACTATGGCTACACCTTC; CDR3aa: CASSVDSGQGTRNYGYTF
v_gene: TRBV7-2; d_gene: .; abundance: .; j_gene: TRBJ2-2; CDR3nt: TGTGCCAGCAGCTTAGTAGTCGATGTCGGGGAGCTGTTTTTT; CDR3aa: CASSLVVDVGELFF
v_gene: TRBV11-2; d_gene: .; abundance: .; j_gene: TRBJ1-1; CDR3nt: TGTGCCAGCAGCTTAGGATTAGTGAACACTGAAGCTTTCTTT; CDR3aa: CASSLGLVNTEAFF
v_gene: TRBV6-6; d_gene: TRBD1; abundance: .; j_gene: TRBJ2-3; CDR3nt: TGTGCCAGCAGTTACGTAGGGGGCGCAGATACGCAGTATTTT; CDR3aa: CASSYVGGADTQYF
v_gene: TRBV2; d_gene: .; abundance: .; j_gene: TRBJ1-1; CDR3nt: TGTGCCAGCAGTGTTACCGACACGCTCACTGAAGCTTTCTTT; CDR3aa: CASSVTDTLTEAFF
v_gene: TRBV11-3; d_gene: .; abundance: once; j_gene: TRBJ2-1; CDR3nt: TGTGCCAGCAGCCCAGGACAGGAGGGGAATGAGCAGTTCTTC; CDR3aa: CASSPGQEGNEQFF